This TCR beta chain derives from a study of cytomegalovirus exposure and HLA in healthy donors. Study-wide background: Drawn from HLA-typed donors, 80 million to 100 million unique TCRs were held in an early data release.

V trimming: 1 base; J trimming: 7 bases; junction bases outside the gene matches: 9. CDR3 length: 15 amino acids. PCR primers comprised 60 Vbeta and 13 Jbeta primers. Data came from immunoSEQ multiplex PCR; TCRdb stores just in-frame clones and leaves some out. The table records 180,000 or so clones, approximately 83% of them present only once. The donors (healthy individuals) were bone marrow donors. Study results and limitations: Generally TCR sequences proved uncommon, though certain public TCRs appeared in numerous donors. Within the data, a cluster of highly shared sequence variants was likely a sequencing artifact.

A note on this clone: As yet, its antigen is unknown.

The receptor's source is a man aged 18 to 29 in good health and CMV-seropositive. The sample comprised PBMCs. This chain joins TRBV23-1 and TRBJ2-7, with 8 bases matching TRBD2. TRBV23-1 is sorted into the ORF group, with uncertain function. The CDR3 is CASSQFPPGGGEQYF. In DNA form, the CDR3 reads TGCGCCAGCAGTCAATTCCCTCCCGGGGGGGGAGAGCAGTACTTC.